The 20 T cell receptor beta chains below come from one sample, sequenced in a study of cytomegalovirus exposure and HLA in healthy donors. 13 Jbeta primers and 60 Vbeta primers were used for the PCR. Libraries were prepared by immunoSEQ multiplex PCR; TCRdb keeps only in-frame clonotypes and omits some of them. The sample lists 55,000 or so clones; roughly 79% were seen once. Sequencing used PBMCs. The receptors were sampled from a man in his fifties in good health and CMV-seronegative.

The chain combines TRBV4-3 with TRBJ2-3; 11 bases are a match to TRBD2. This CDR3 comprises 15 residues. In germline, CDR1 is LGHNA, CDR2 YSLEER. The J segment lost 5 bases and the V segment lost 5 bases, leaving 6 bases of the junction unmatched. CDR3 region: CASSLLAGVRDTQYF. CDR3 DNA sequence: TGCGCCAGCAGCTTACTAGCGGGGGTACGAGATACGCAGTATTTT.

The chain is built from TRBV6-5 and TRBJ2-5; 11 bases are a match to TRBD2. The junction had 9 bases not matched to a gene; V was cut back by 4 bases and J by 5 bases. This CDR3 region has 16 residues. Germline loops: CDR1 MNHEY, CDR2 SVGAGI. CDR3 amino acids: CASSFSGGVRGETQYF. In DNA, the CDR3 is TGTGCCAGCAGTTTTAGCGGGGGGGTGCGGGGGGAGACCCAGTACTTC.

This chain links TRBV7-9 with TRBJ1-4; a possible D gene is TRBD1 (5 bases). V was pared by 1 base and J by 6 bases, with 9 bases between. Germline-derived CDR1 and CDR2 are SEHNR and FQNEAQ (reference sequence). The CDR3 consists of 14 residues. CDR3 sequence reads: CASSLGGADEKLFF. DNA of the CDR3: TGTGCCAGCAGCTTAGGGGGCGCGGATGAAAAACTGTTTTTT.

This clone was seen a few times. The chain employs TRBV19 and TRBJ2-2, with 7 positions matching TRBD1. V was pared by 1 base and J by 1 base, with 0 bases of the junction left unmatched. This CDR3 is 15 amino acids long. Germline V gives CDR1 LNHDA, CDR2 SQIVND (reference sequence). The CDR3 spells CASSIAGGNTGELFF. The CDR3, as DNA: TGTGCCAGTAGTATAGCAGGGGGGAACACCGGGGAGCTGTTTTTT.

The chain is built from TRBV14 and TRBJ1-3, with D unclear. Trimming removed 4 bases at V and 2 bases at J, with 15 bases between. CDR3 length equals 16 residues. Germline lookup yields CDR1 SGHDN and CDR2 FVKESK. DNA of the CDR3: TGTGCCAGCAGCCTCGAGATGGCGGGTGCTGGAAACACCATATATTTT. This gives the protein CASSLEMAGAGNTIYF.

The chain joins TRBV6-1 to TRBJ2-4; 7 bases map to TRBD2. V shed 1 base, J shed 6 bases, and the junction held 9 bases outside the gene matches. The CDR3 covers 16 residues. Germline V CDR1 and CDR2: MNHNS, SASEGT. In DNA form, the CDR3 reads TGTGCCAGCAGTGAAGGGGTGGGGGGGTCGGGAAACATTCAGTACTTC. It yields the protein CASSEGVGGSGNIQYF.

The V and J genes are TRBV5-1 and TRBJ2-3; 8 bases are shared with TRBD1. Losses at the gene ends were 3 bases for V and 0 bases for J; bases not matched to a gene: 9. The CDR3 runs 17 residues. The germline V gene has CDR1 SGHRS and CDR2 YFSETQ. The CDR3 DNA reads as TGCGCCAGCAGCTCAGGACAGGGATGGGCTAGCACAGATACGCAGTATTTT. Its protein is CASSSGQGWASTDTQYF.

This rearrangement joins TRBV5-4 to TRBJ1-3; a weak D match, TRBD1 (6 bases). CDR3 length: 15 residues. The germline V gene has CDR1 SGHNT and CDR2 YYREEE (reference sequence). Trimming left V 4 bases short and J 0 bases short, with 11 bases between. The CDR3 nucleotides are TGTGCCAGCAGCCCCACAGGGAGCTCTGGAAACACCATATATTTT. This translates into CASSPTGSSGNTIYF.

The rearrangement joins TRBV6-1 to TRBJ2-7; TRBD1 matches 9 bases. CDR1 and CDR2 (germline): MNHNS, SASEGT. Unmatched junction bases numbered 6, after V lost 0 bases and J lost 3 bases. The CDR3 covers 16 residues. The CDR3 loop is CASSEAEGTGSYEQYF. The CDR3 coding sequence is TGTGCCAGCAGTGAAGCCGAGGGGACAGGGAGCTACGAGCAGTACTTC.

The chain recombines TRBV5-6 with TRBJ2-1; TRBD1 agrees at 8 bases. CDR3 length: 16 residues. CDR1 is SGHDT, CDR2 YYEEEE, per germline. J was trimmed by 0 bases and V by 4 bases; bases with no gene match: 6. DNA for the CDR3: TGTGCCAGCAGCACGGGACAGGCGAGCTCCTACAATGAGCAGTTCTTC. As protein: CASSTGQASSYNEQFF.

V and J are TRBV5-1 and TRBJ1-3; D may be TRBD1 (6 bases). CDR1 and CDR2 (germline): SGHRS, YFSETQ. This CDR3 has 15 amino acids. Trimming stripped 4 bases from V and 4 bases from J, with 15 bases between. CDR3 residues: CASSPTGSAGNTIYF. CDR3 DNA: TGCGCCAGCAGCCCCACAGGGTCCGCGGGAAACACCATATATTTT.

The CDR3 bases are TGTGCCAGCAGCCCACAGGGGGACAGGCGAGTCTATGGCTACACCTTC. Amino acid sequence: CASSPQGDRRVYGYTF. The rearrangement uses TRBV5-4 and TRBJ1-2; 8 bases align to TRBD1. Trimming at V came to 4 bases and at J to 4 bases, leaving 12 bases not matched to a gene. Germline CDR1 reads SGHNT; CDR2 reads YYREEE (reference sequence). The CDR3 is 16 residues long.

V and J are TRBV29-1 and TRBJ2-3, with D tentatively TRBD2 (5 bases). CDR3 length: 14 amino acids. V was shortened by 8 bases and J by 0 bases, with 15 bases between the two germline ends. Germline-derived CDR1 and CDR2 are SQVTM and ANQGSEA. The CDR3: CSTGGGTSTDTQYF. DNA for the CDR3: TGCAGCACCGGAGGCGGAACTAGCACAGATACGCAGTATTTT.

The chain recombines TRBV9 with TRBJ2-2; 9 bases line up with TRBD1. This CDR3 contains 13 residues. The trim removed 7 bases at V and 5 bases at J, leaving 3 bases unmatched. Germline lookup yields CDR1 SGDLS and CDR2 YYNGEE. CDR3 bases: TGTGCCAGCCGGGACAGGGAAACCGGGGAGCTGTTTTTT. It yields the protein CASRDRETGELFF.

The chain uses TRBV7-6 and TRBJ2-7; 7 nucleotides match TRBD2. The CDR3 loop spans 14 amino acids. J lost 1 base, V lost 2 bases, and 2 bases had no gene match. Germline loops: CDR1 SGHVS, CDR2 FNYEAQ. CDR3 residues: CASSLLAASYEQYF. The CDR3 coding sequence is TGTGCCAGCAGCTTACTAGCGGCGTCCTACGAGCAGTACTTC.

The chain combines TRBV7-3 with TRBJ2-1; 14 bases agree with TRBD2. Germline CDR1 and CDR2: SGHTA and FQGTGA. V was pared by 4 bases and J by 6 bases, with 2 bases of the junction left unmatched. There are 15 residues in the CDR3. DNA of the CDR3: TGTGCCAGCAGCTCGACTAGCGGGGGGGTCAATGAGCAGTTCTTC. This sequence encodes CASSSTSGGVNEQFF.

CDR3 DNA: TGTGCCAGCAGCCAAGGGCAAGCGGGGAGCGATGAGCAGTTCTTC. Its protein product is CASSQGQAGSDEQFF. J is TRBJ2-1 and V is TRBV4-2; TRBD2 matches at 7 bases. Per the germline V gene, CDR1 is LGHNA and CDR2 is YNFKEQ. V lost 1 base to trimming and J lost 8 bases; unmatched junction nucleotides: 8. The CDR3 spans 15 residues.

V and J are TRBV27 and TRBJ2-5; D may be TRBD2 (6 bases). Trimming removed 3 bases at V and 5 bases at J, with 16 bases between. Germline CDR1 and CDR2: MNHEY and SMNVEV (reference sequence). The CDR3 runs 15 residues. CDR3 sequence: CASSFNAGGTETQYF. CDR3 coding DNA: TGTGCCAGCAGTTTTAACGCTGGGGGGACGGAGACCCAGTACTTC.

The chain employs TRBV29-1 and TRBJ1-1; possible D gene TRBD1, 5 bases. Germline CDR1 SQVTM, CDR2 ANQGSEA. The V gene lost 5 bases and the J gene lost 5 bases, with 9 bases spanning the gap. The CDR3 spans 11 residues. CDR3 coding DNA: TGCAGCGTTAAGGGGTGGACTGAAGCTTTCTTT. This gives the protein CSVKGWTEAFF.

This chain connects TRBV5-4 to TRBJ2-7; 9 nucleotides agree with TRBD1. The germline CDR1 and CDR2 sequences are SGHNT and YYREEE (reference sequence). Trimming took 4 bases from V and 7 from J; bases not matched to a gene: 12. The CDR3 spans 15 residues. The CDR3 sequence is CASSLQDRGGREQYF. CDR3 bases: TGTGCCAGCAGCCTACAGGACAGGGGAGGGCGGGAGCAGTACTTC.